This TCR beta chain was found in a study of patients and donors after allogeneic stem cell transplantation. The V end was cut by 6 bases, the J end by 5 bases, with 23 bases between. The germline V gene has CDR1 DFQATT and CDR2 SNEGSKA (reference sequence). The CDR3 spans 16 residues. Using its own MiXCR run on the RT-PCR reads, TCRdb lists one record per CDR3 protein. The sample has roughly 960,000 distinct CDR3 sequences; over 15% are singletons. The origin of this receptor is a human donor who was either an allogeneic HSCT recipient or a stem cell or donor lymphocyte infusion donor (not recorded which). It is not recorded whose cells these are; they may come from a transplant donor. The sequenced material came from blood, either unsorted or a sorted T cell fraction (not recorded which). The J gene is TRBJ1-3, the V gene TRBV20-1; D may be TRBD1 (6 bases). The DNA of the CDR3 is TGCAGTGCCCGAGGGTGGGGGCAGGCCTTCCGAAACACCATATATTTT. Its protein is CSARGWGQAFRNTIYF.